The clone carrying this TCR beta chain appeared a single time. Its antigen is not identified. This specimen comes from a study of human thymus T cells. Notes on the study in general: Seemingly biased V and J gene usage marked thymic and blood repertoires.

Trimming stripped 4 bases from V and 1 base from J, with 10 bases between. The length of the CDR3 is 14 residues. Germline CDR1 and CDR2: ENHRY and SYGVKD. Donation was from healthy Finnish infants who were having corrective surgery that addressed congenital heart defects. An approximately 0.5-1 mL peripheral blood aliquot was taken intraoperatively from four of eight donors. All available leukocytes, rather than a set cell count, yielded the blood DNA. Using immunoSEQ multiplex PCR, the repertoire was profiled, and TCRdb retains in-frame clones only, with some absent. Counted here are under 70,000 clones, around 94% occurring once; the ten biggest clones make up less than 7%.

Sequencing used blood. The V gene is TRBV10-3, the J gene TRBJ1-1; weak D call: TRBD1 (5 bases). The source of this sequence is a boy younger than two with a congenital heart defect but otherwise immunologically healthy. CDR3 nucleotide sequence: TGTGCCATCAGTGGGAGGGACGGGAACACTGAAGCTTTCTTT. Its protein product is CAISGRDGNTEAFF.